The clone carrying this T cell receptor (beta chain) appeared a few times. Antigen: not known. A much more abundant neighbour one base away suggests this may be a read error. TCRdb reprocessed the multiplex PCR reads with MiXCR, giving one entry per CDR3 protein. The table shows 200,000 to 250,000 distinct CDR3 sequences, with around 32% occurring only once. The data were taken from a study of breast tumors, draining lymph nodes, adjacent tissues. Findings of the study overall: The data were judged consistent with most tumor T cells coming from lymph node and expanding in tumor. Tumor T cell lymph node origin was a supported hypothesis, not proven.

The lymph nodes were axillary draining lymph nodes from breast cancer patients. The source of this sequence is a female donor with breast cancer. Some clones in this sample may be carry-over from other donors' samples. The sample taken for sequencing was axillary lymph node tissue.

In DNA, the CDR3 is TGCAGTGCTACTCGGGACAGGTATCCCTCCGAGCAGTACTTC. Amino acid sequence: CSATRDRYPSEQYF. The chain links TRBV20-1 to TRBJ2-7; 8 nucleotides line up with TRBD1. The CDR3 has 14 residues. Germline assignment: CDR1 DFQATT and CDR2 SNEGSKA (reference sequence). V lost 4 bases, J lost 6 bases, and 11 bases stayed unmatched.